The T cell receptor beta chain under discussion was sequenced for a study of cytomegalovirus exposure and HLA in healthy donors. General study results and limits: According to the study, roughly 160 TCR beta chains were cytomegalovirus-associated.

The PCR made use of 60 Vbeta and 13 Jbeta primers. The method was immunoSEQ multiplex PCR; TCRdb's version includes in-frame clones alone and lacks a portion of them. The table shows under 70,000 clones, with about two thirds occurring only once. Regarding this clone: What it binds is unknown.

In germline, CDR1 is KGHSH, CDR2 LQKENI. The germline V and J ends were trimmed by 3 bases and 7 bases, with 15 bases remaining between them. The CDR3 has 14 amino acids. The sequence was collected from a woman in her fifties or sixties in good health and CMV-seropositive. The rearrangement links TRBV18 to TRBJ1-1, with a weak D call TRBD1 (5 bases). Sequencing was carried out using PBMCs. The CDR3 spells CASSPLDSYGEAFF. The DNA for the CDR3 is TGTGCCAGCTCACCGCTAGACAGTTATGGTGAAGCTTTCTTT.